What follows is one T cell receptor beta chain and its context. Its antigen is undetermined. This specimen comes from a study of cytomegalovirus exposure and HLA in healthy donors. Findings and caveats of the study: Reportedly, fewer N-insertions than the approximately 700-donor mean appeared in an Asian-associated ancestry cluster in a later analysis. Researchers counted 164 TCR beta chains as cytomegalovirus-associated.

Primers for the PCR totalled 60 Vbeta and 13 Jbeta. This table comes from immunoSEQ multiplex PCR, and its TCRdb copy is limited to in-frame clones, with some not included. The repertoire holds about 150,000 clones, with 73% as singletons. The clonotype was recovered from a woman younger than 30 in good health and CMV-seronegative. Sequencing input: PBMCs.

DNA for the CDR3: TGTGCCAGCAGCCCGGGAGAAGGGGAGACCCAGTACTTC. It encodes CASSPGEGETQYF. This chain uses TRBV2 with TRBJ2-5, with a tentative D call TRBD2 (6 bases). V lost 6 bases to trimming and J lost 5 bases, with 13 bases between them. Germline V gives CDR1 SNHLY, CDR2 FYNNEI. The CDR3 runs to 13 residues. The full variable domain, completed using reference TRBV2 and TRBJ2-5, is EPEVTQTPSHQVTQMGQEVILRCVPISNHLYFYWYRQILGQKVEFLVSFYNNEISEKSEIFDDQFSVERPDGSNFTLKIRSTKLEDSAMYFCASSPGEGETQYFGPGTRLLVL.